The rows below give T cell receptor beta chains drawn from one sample of a study of cytomegalovirus exposure and HLA in healthy donors. This table comes from immunoSEQ multiplex PCR, and its TCRdb copy is limited to in-frame clones, with some not included. Here the sample spans hundreds of thousands of clones, around 86% being singletons. Sequencing was done on a sample of PBMCs. The receptor set was obtained from a young woman in good health and CMV-seronegative. Each CDR3 is given with its conserved first and last residue. The D gene is left open where the match is weak. Only part of the rows carry a size: once, few, many, or a class if the clone is expanded.

TRBV7-6,TRBJ2-1,.,.,CASSLVPGSSYNEQFF,TGTGCCAGCAGCTTAGTTCCGGGGAGCTCCTACAATGAGCAGTTCTTC
TRBV25-1,TRBJ2-2,once,TRBD1,CASSATHRGGELFF,TGTGCCAGCAGTGCAACACACAGGGGGGGGGAGCTGTTTTTT
TRBV18,TRBJ1-2,.,TRBD1,CASSPGQASLSYGYTF,TGTGCCAGCTCACCGGGACAGGCATCCCTTAGCTATGGCTACACCTTC
TRBV2,TRBJ2-3,.,.,CAIKTSSFDTQYF,TGTGCCATCAAGACTAGTTCATTTGATACGCAGTATTTT
TRBV6-4,TRBJ2-6,.,.,CASSDEVSGANVLTF,TGTGCCAGCAGTGACGAGGTCTCAGGGGCCAACGTCCTGACTTTC
TRBV7-9,TRBJ1-2,.,.,CASTQGYGYTF,TGTGCCAGCACCCAGGGCTATGGCTACACCTTC
TRBV5-1,TRBJ1-1,.,.,CASSLVSLNTEAFF,TGCGCCAGCAGCTTGGTGTCCTTGAACACTGAAGCTTTCTTT
TRBV15,TRBJ2-5,.,.,CATSRALGGPGTQYF,TGTGCCACCAGCAGAGCCCTTGGGGGCCCGGGGACCCAGTACTTC
TRBV13,TRBJ1-4,.,.,CASSLEDRKLFF,TGTGCCAGCAGCTTAGAGGACAGAAAACTGTTTTTT
TRBV27,TRBJ2-1,.,TRBD2,CASSWRGGVYNEQFF,TGTGCCAGCAGTTGGCGTGGGGGGGTATACAATGAGCAGTTCTTC
TRBV11-2,TRBJ2-7,.,.,CASSLGQYEQYF,TGTGCCAGCAGCTTAGGACAGTACGAGCAGTACTTC
TRBV5-1,TRBJ2-7,once,.,CASSLVGQGGPYEQYF,TGCGCCAGCAGCTTGGTGGGGCAGGGGGGACCCTACGAGCAGTACTTC
TRBV4-2,TRBJ2-5,.,TRBD2,CASSQRATSSETQYF,TGTGCCAGCAGCCAGAGAGCGACTAGCTCAGAGACCCAGTACTTC
TRBV2,TRBJ1-2,once,.,CASSEAPWVGSGYTF,TGTGCCAGCAGTGAAGCGCCGTGGGTAGGGAGTGGCTACACCTTC